This T cell receptor (beta chain) was sequenced during a study of identical twins. This clonotype was seen at least ten times. This CDR3 is built from 14 residues. V was pared by 2 bases and J by 2 bases, with 0 bases of the junction left unmatched. Each CDR3 protein is one row after TCRdb ran MiXCR on the 5' RACE reads. The repertoire holds 400,000 or so distinct CDR3 sequences, with 7% to 9.5% as singletons. The chain has TRBV12-3 or TRBV12-4 and TRBJ1-5, with 7 bases matching TRBD1. This TCR was recovered from a woman between 45 and 65 years old in good health. The material sequenced was naive T cells sorted from blood. The chain's CDR3 is CASSLQGGNQPQHF. DNA for the CDR3: TGTGCCAGCAGTTTACAGGGGGGCAATCAGCCCCAGCATTTT.